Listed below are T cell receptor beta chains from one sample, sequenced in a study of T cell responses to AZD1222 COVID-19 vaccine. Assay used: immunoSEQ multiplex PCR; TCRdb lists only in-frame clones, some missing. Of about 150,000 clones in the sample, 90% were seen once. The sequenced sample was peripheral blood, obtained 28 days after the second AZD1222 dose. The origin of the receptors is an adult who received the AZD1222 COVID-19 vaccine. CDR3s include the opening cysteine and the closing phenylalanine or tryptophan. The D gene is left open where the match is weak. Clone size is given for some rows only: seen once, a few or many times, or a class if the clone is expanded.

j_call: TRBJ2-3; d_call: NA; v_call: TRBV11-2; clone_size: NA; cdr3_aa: CASSPISLRDTQYF; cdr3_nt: TGTGCCAGCAGCCCCATCTCACTCAGGGATACGCAGTATTTT
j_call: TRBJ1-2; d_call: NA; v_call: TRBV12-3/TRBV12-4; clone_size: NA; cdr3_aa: CASSFVTAYGYTF; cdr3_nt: TGTGCCAGCAGTTTCGTGACGGCCTATGGCTACACCTTC
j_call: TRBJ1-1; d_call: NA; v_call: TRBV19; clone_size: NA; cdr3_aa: CASSMRGITEAFF; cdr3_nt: TGTGCCAGTAGTATGAGGGGGATCACTGAAGCTTTCTTT
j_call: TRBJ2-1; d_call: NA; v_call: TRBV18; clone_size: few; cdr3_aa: CASSPNRQRTGSSYNEQFF; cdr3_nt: TGTGCCAGCTCACCAAATCGACAGAGGACCGGAAGCTCCTACAATGAGCAGTTCTTC
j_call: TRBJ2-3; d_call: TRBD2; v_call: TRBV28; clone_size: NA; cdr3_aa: CASSSGGRSTDTQYF; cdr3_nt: TGTGCCAGCAGTTCGGGCGGGAGGAGCACAGATACGCAGTATTTT
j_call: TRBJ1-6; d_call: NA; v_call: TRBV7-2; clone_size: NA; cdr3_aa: CASSLEGTGGSPLHF; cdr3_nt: TGTGCCAGCAGCTTGGAGGGGACTGGCGGTTCACCCCTCCACTTT
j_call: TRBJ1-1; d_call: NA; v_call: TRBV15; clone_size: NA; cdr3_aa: CATSRGVPENGWMNTEAFF; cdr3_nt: TGTGCCACCAGCAGAGGGGTCCCAGAAAATGGGTGGATGAACACTGAAGCTTTCTTT
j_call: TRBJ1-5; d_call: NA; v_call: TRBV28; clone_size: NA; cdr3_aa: CASSLQVNQPQHF; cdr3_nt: TGTGCCAGCAGTTTGCAGGTCAATCAGCCCCAGCATTTT
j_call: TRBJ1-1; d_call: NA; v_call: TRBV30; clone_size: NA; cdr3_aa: CAWGQWNTEAFF; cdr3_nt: TGTGCCTGGGGACAGTGGAACACTGAAGCTTTCTTT
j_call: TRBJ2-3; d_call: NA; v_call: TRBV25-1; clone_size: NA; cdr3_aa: CASGVTDTQYF; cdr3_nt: TGTGCCAGCGGTGTCACAGATACGCAGTATTTT
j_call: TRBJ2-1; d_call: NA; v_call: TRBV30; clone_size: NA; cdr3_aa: CAWSSFGLGINEQFF; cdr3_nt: TGTGCCTGGAGTTCATTCGGACTCGGCATCAATGAGCAGTTCTTC